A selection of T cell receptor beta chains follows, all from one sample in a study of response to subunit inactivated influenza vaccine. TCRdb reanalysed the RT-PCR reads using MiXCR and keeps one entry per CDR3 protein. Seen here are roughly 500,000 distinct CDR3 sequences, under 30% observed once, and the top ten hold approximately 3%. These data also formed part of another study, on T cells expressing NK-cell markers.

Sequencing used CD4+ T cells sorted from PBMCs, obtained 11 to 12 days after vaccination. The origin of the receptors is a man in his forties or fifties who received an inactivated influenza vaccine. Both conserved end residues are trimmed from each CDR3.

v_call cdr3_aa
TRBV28 ASNIQGTGELF
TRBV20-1 SARGDRVAASSYNEQF
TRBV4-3 ASSQDTGGAYYGYT
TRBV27 ASRLQGDTDTQY
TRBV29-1 SVKQESTDTQY
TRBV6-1 ASRLDGTNQPQH
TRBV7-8 ASISSGLGPADNVLT
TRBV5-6 ASSDDGQVAYEQY
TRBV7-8 ASSQQHLRSYNEQF
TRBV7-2 ASTPLLNTGELF
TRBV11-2 ASSDGPAGGYEQY
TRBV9 ASSSVGLAHLNEQF
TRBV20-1 SASTPQHETEQF
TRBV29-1 SVRTATGGTQY
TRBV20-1 SARTGRGAYNEQF
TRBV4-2 ASSPRTDQETQY
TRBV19 ATSDRAFNQPQH
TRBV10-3 ATRANGGETQY
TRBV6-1 ASSSGTNLPPLH
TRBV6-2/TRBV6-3 ASSFPGTLYGYT
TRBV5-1 ASSLLAGTSGGAFSDTQY
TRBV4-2 ASSQDAGIEIPPQH
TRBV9 ASSVVIAGGNNEQF
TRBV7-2 ASSLDFSGTYEQY
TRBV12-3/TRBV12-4 ASRPSTGAPDTQY
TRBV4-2 ASSQEATSGETGELF
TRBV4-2 ASSQDWNSEQF
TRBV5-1 ASSLRDETQY
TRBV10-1 ASSGTSGTGSINEQF
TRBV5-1 ASSLFQNPPGYT
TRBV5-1 ASKAGGTGTEAF
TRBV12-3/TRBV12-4 ASSLYGGDYEQY
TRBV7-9 ASSPSGSRSEQY
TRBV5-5 ASSPGLATYNEQF